These 15 T cell receptor beta chains were all obtained from the same sample, sequenced in a study of HIV-infected patients and healthy controls. TCRdb passed the 5' RACE reads through MiXCR, listing each CDR3 protein once. The sample lists about 63,000 distinct CDR3 sequences; about 17% were seen once. Sequences were obtained from CD4+ T cells from blood. These receptors were taken from a human donor in good health.

This clonotype was recorded at least ten times. The chain uses TRBV6-6 and TRBJ2-1; TRBD2 agrees at 8 bases. Germline V gene sequence: CDR1 MNHNY, CDR2 SVGAGI (reference sequence). The CDR3 sequence is 17 residues long. With V trimmed by 0 bases and J by 2 bases, 6 bases remained unmatched. The CDR3 is CASSYSSLAAAYNEQFF. The DNA for the CDR3 is TGTGCCAGCAGTTACTCGTCACTAGCGGCCGCCTACAATGAGCAGTTCTTC.

The J gene is TRBJ1-1, the V gene TRBV6-2 or TRBV6-3; no firm D call. V lost 8 bases to trimming and J lost 12 bases, with 16 bases between them. Germline CDR1 reads MNHEY; CDR2 reads SVGEGT. This CDR3 is 11 amino acids long. The CDR3 sequence: CASHPISGPFF. CDR3 sequence (DNA): TGTGCCAGCCACCCAATCTCCGGGCCTTTCTTT.

This chain joins TRBV20-1 and TRBJ2-1, with 12 bases identical to TRBD2. The CDR3 contains 16 residues. Germline trimming cut 0 bases from V and 8 bases from J; bases unmatched to any gene: 8. Germline CDR1 reads DFQATT; CDR2 reads SNEGSKA (reference sequence). CDR3 protein: CSARDSRTSGTDEQFF. CDR3 DNA: TGCAGTGCTAGAGATAGTAGGACTAGCGGGACAGATGAGCAGTTCTTC.

This clonotype came up many times. The chain is built from TRBV7-2 and TRBJ2-1; D may be TRBD1 (6 bases). Per germline, CDR1 SGHTA and CDR2 FQGNSA. This CDR3 is built from 17 residues. V shed 2 bases and J shed 3 bases, with 17 bases lying between them. CDR3 coding DNA: TGTGCCAGCAGCTTACAAAGAACGACAGGCCTCTACAATGAGCAGTTCTTC. Translating gives CASSLQRTTGLYNEQFF.

As DNA, the CDR3 is TGTGCCAGCAGCCAAGACGTAGATGAGCAGTTCTTC. It yields the protein CASSQDVDEQFF. This sequence joins TRBV3-1 and TRBJ2-1; no definite D call. V was shortened by 0 bases and J by 8 bases, with 5 bases between the two germline ends. Germline lookup yields CDR1 LGHDT and CDR2 YNNKEL (reference sequence). The CDR3 has 12 amino acids.

CDR3 sequence (DNA): TGCGCCAGCAGGTTTAGCGGGCAGTCGAGTGAGCAGTTCTTC. It yields the protein CASRFSGQSSEQFF. This rearrangement joins TRBV5-1 to TRBJ2-1, with 7 positions matching TRBD2. Germline trimming cut 5 bases from V and 9 bases from J; bases unmatched to any gene: 11. CDR3 length: 14 residues. Germline CDR1 SGHRS, CDR2 YFSETQ.

This clonotype was detected a few times. The chain is built from TRBV20-1 and TRBJ1-2; unclear D gene. The CDR3 totals 13 residues. Germline V CDR1 and CDR2: DFQATT, SNEGSKA (reference sequence). Deletions cut 4 bases from V and 4 bases from J, with 13 bases between. This chain's CDR3 is CSAIPGGFYGYTF. For the CDR3, the DNA is TGCAGTGCTATTCCGGGAGGCTTCTATGGCTACACCTTC.

This clonotype was observed many times. The V gene is TRBV7-2, the J gene TRBJ2-1; D gene ambiguous. V was shortened by 2 bases and J by 0 bases, with 5 bases between the two germline ends. There are 14 residues in the CDR3. Germline loops: CDR1 SGHTA, CDR2 FQGNSA. CDR3 protein: CASSLRSSYNEQFF. DNA for the CDR3: TGTGCCAGCAGCTTACGGAGCTCCTACAATGAGCAGTTCTTC. The full variable domain, in which reference TRBV7-2 and TRBJ2-1 provide the parts outside the CDR3, is GAGVSQSPSNKVTEKGKDVELRCDPISGHTALYWYRQSLGQGLEFLIYFQGNSAPDKSGLPSDRFSAERTGGSVSTLTIQRTQQEDSAVYLCASSLRSSYNEQFFGPGTRLTVL.

The V call is TRBV5-4, the J call TRBJ2-7; 7 bases agree with TRBD1. Unmatched junction bases numbered 18, after V lost 4 bases and J lost 2 bases. The CDR3 consists of 18 residues. The V gene's germline CDR1 is SGHNT and CDR2 YYREEE (reference sequence). In nucleotides, the CDR3 is TGTGCCAGCAGCCGTGCCCTCAGAACGGACAGGACGACCTACGAGCAGTACTTC. This codes for CASSRALRTDRTTYEQYF. Full variable domain (outside the CDR3, taken from reference TRBV5-4 and TRBJ2-7): ETGVTQSPTHLIKTRGQQVTLRCSSQSGHNTVSWYQQALGQGPQFIFQYYREEENGRGNFPPRFSGLQFPNYSSELNVNALELDDSALYLCASSRALRTDRTTYEQYFGPGTRLTVT.

This chain joins TRBV4-3 and TRBJ1-4; tentatively, D is TRBD1 (6 bases). Germline CDR1 reads LGHNA; CDR2 reads YSLEER. The CDR3 consists of 15 residues. Deletions cut 4 bases from V and 8 bases from J, with 17 bases between. Here the CDR3 DNA reads TGCGCCAGCAGCCGCGCGGGGGGCAGTGAAGAAAAACTGTTTTTT. Translation gives CASSRAGGSEEKLFF.

This clonotype has a count of ten or more. The chain uses TRBV2 and TRBJ2-5; no firm D call. Per germline, CDR1 SNHLY and CDR2 FYNNEI. CDR3 length equals 15 residues. The V end lost 3 bases, the J end lost 2 bases, and 13 bases lay between the germline ends. CDR3 sequence (DNA): TGTGCCAGCAGTGAGGTTGGATCTCTACAAGAGACCCAGTACTTC. It codes for CASSEVGSLQETQYF. The full variable domain, rest sourced from reference TRBV2 and TRBJ2-5, is EPEVTQTPSHQVTQMGQEVILRCVPISNHLYFYWYRQILGQKVEFLVSFYNNEISEKSEIFDDQFSVERPDGSNFTLKIRSTKLEDSAMYFCASSEVGSLQETQYFGPGTRLLVL.

A few counts support this clonotype. V and J are TRBV5-1 and TRBJ2-5; D ambiguous. V lost 0 bases to trimming and J lost 5 bases, with 8 bases between them. The germline gives CDR1 SGHRS, CDR2 YFSETQ. This CDR3 region has 13 residues. DNA for the CDR3: TGCGCCAGCAGCTTGGGACCCCCGGAGACCCAGTACTTC. Its translation is CASSLGPPETQYF.

This clonotype was observed a few times. The CDR3 here is CASSYLAGWNSNEQFF. CDR3 nucleotides: TGTGCCAGCAGTTACCTTGCAGGTTGGAACAGCAATGAGCAGTTCTTC. The chain links TRBV6-2 or TRBV6-3 to TRBJ2-1; D is undetermined. The length of the CDR3 is 16 residues. CDR1 and CDR2 (germline): MNHEY, SVGEGT. Trimming shortened V by 2 bases and J by 6 bases, and 17 bases separated the two germline ends.

The chain joins TRBV2 to TRBJ1-5; no definite D call. CDR1 and CDR2 (germline): SNHLY, FYNNEI. Trimming removed 2 bases from V and 4 bases from J, with 3 bases in between. The CDR3 sequence is 12 residues long. For the CDR3, the DNA is TGTGCCAGCAGTGAAAGAAATCAGCCCCAGCATTTT. This encodes CASSERNQPQHF.

In its sample, this clonotype was seen many times. The V gene is TRBV28, the J gene TRBJ2-4, with a weak D call TRBD1 (5 bases). Germline values: CDR1 MDHEN, CDR2 SYDVKM. V was trimmed by 1 base and J by 1 base, leaving 8 bases between them. The CDR3 sequence is 15 residues long. The CDR3 DNA reads as TGTGCCAGCAGTTTATCAGGGTTGGCCAAAAACATTCAGTACTTC. Protein product: CASSLSGLAKNIQYF.